The 27 T cell receptor beta chains in this list originate from one sample, sequenced in a study of blood T cell repertoires in COVID-19. The method was immunoSEQ multiplex PCR; TCRdb's version includes in-frame clones alone and lacks a portion of them. Found here are hundreds of thousands of clones, about 93% of them singletons; the top ten hold approximately 3.5%. Material for sequencing was peripheral blood. These receptors were taken from a woman aged 18-35 years who had recovered from COVID-19.

The rearrangement links TRBV14 to TRBJ1-4; no reliable D call. The CDR3 length is 13 residues. Trimming took 3 bases from V and 8 from J, leaving 10 bases between them. CDR1 is SGHDN, CDR2 FVKESK, per germline. CDR3 amino acids: CASSHPSREKLFF. The CDR3 DNA follows: TGTGCCAGCAGCCACCCATCCAGGGAAAAACTGTTTTTT. The full variable domain, rest sourced from reference TRBV14 and TRBJ1-4, is EAGVTQFPSHSVIEKGQTVTLRCDPISGHDNLYWYRRVMGKEIKFLLHFVKESKQDESGMPNNRFLAERTGGTYSTLKVQPAELEDSGVYFCASSHPSREKLFFGSGTQLSVL.

The CDR3 DNA reads as TGTGCCAGCAGCTTGGAGGCGGTCCAAGAGACCCAGTACTTC. Translated, it gives CASSLEAVQETQYF. The chain joins TRBV5-4 to TRBJ2-5; D call uncertain. The length of the CDR3 is 14 residues. Between the trimmed V and J ends, which lost 0 bases and 1 base, there was a span of 7 bases. Germline values: CDR1 SGHNT, CDR2 YYREEE (reference sequence).

The V gene is TRBV7-2, the J gene TRBJ2-1; 10 bases map to TRBD2. Per germline, CDR1 SGHTA and CDR2 FQGNSA. The J segment lost 0 bases and the V segment lost 0 bases, leaving 8 bases of the junction unmatched. The CDR3 is 19 amino acids. CDR3 DNA sequence: TGTGCCAGCAGCTTAGCCTCCGGGACTAGCGCAGGCTCCTACAATGAGCAGTTCTTC. Translated, it gives CASSLASGTSAGSYNEQFF.

Written as DNA, the CDR3 is TGTGCCAGCAGCGGAGGACAGGGAACTGGCTACACCTTC. It codes for CASSGGQGTGYTF. The rearrangement links TRBV9 to TRBJ1-2; 8 nucleotides match TRBD1. Germline CDR1 and CDR2: SGDLS and YYNGEE. Germline trimming cut 3 bases from V and 7 bases from J; bases unmatched to any gene: 5. The length of the CDR3 is 13 residues.

The J gene is TRBJ2-1, the V gene TRBV7-9; 8 positions agree with TRBD1. The CDR3 is made up of 15 amino acids. Trimming cost V 4 bases and J 5 bases; bases outside gene matches: 7. In germline, CDR1 is SEHNR, CDR2 FQNEAQ (reference sequence). The CDR3 DNA sequence: TGTGCCAGCAGCTCCCCCAGGGGGCCCAACAATGAGCAGTTCTTC. Its translation: CASSSPRGPNNEQFF.

The V call is TRBV7-2, the J call TRBJ1-2, with 7 bases lining up with TRBD1. The CDR3 is 15 amino acids. Germline V CDR1 and CDR2: SGHTA, FQGNSA. V dropped 4 bases and J dropped 0; count of bases not matched to a gene: 5. The DNA of the CDR3 is TGTGCCAGCAGCTGGGGGACAGATACTAACTATGGCTACACCTTC. Protein product: CASSWGTDTNYGYTF.

The gene calls are TRBV19 and TRBJ1-2, with 10 bases lining up with TRBD1. CDR1 and CDR2 (germline): LNHDA, SQIVND (reference sequence). The V gene end was trimmed by 6 bases and the J gene end by 4 bases; junction bases not matched to a gene: 5. The CDR3 has 14 amino acids. For the CDR3, the DNA is TGTGCCAGTAGCATACGGACAGGGGGCTATGGCTACACCTTC. This encodes CASSIRTGGYGYTF. Together with reference TRBV19 and TRBJ1-2, the CDR3 gives the full variable domain: DGGITQSPKYLFRKEGQNVTLSCEQNLNHDAMYWYRQDPGQGLRLIYYSQIVNDFQKGDIAEGYSVSREKKESFPLTVTSAQKNPTAFYLCASSIRTGGYGYTFGSGTRLTVV.

This chain links TRBV7-2 with TRBJ1-1; 8 bases match TRBD1. CDR1 and CDR2 from the germline V gene are SGHTA and FQGNSA. There are 14 residues in the CDR3. The trim removed 1 base at V and 11 bases at J, leaving 9 bases unmatched. In DNA, the CDR3 is TGTGCCAGCAGCTTAGACACAGGGGGTCGGGGCGCTTTCTTT. Protein product: CASSLDTGGRGAFF.

The gene calls are TRBV11-2 and TRBJ2-1, with 12 bases identical to TRBD2. Germline V gives CDR1 SGHAT, CDR2 FQNNGV. V lost 2 bases to trimming and J lost 7 bases; unmatched junction nucleotides: 9. This CDR3 region has 17 residues. As DNA, the CDR3 is TGTGCCAGCAGCTTACATTCAGGACTAGCGGGATTAAATGAGCAGTTCTTC. Translating it yields CASSLHSGLAGLNEQFF. The whole variable domain, filled in from reference TRBV11-2 and TRBJ2-1, reads EAGVAQSPRYKIIEKRQSVAFWCNPISGHATLYWYQQILGQGPKLLIQFQNNGVVDDSQLPKDRFSAERLKGVDSTLKIQPAKLEDSAVYLCASSLHSGLAGLNEQFFGPGTRLTVL.

The V and J genes are TRBV5-1 and TRBJ2-5; 8 positions match TRBD2. The CDR3 covers 17 residues. Per germline, CDR1 SGHRS and CDR2 YFSETQ. The V and J ends lost 7 bases and 3 bases, in that order; junction bases with no gene match: 17. The CDR3 region is CASCAGPLADIKETQYF. CDR3 coding DNA: TGCGCCAGCTGCGCGGGGCCACTAGCGGATATAAAAGAGACCCAGTACTTC.

The rearrangement links TRBV18 to TRBJ1-1, with 9 bases identical to TRBD1. The CDR3 covers 15 residues. The V gene end was trimmed by 3 bases and the J gene end by 7 bases; junction bases not matched to a gene: 9. Germline V gene lookup returns CDR1 KGHSH and CDR2 LQKENI. CDR3: CASSPMLRDRVEAFF. The CDR3 region has the DNA TGTGCCAGCTCACCGATGTTACGGGACAGGGTTGAAGCTTTCTTT.

The chain couples TRBV3-1 (or the pseudogene TRBV3-2) to TRBJ1-6, with TRBD1 as a possible D gene (6 bases). The CDR3 is 18 amino acids. V dropped 0 bases and J dropped 5 bases, with 17 bases sitting between them. The germline V gene encodes CDR1 LGHDT and CDR2 YNNKEL (reference sequence). For the CDR3, the DNA is TGTGCCAGCAGCCAAGATCCCCCAGGGGAAATTCATAATTCACCCCTCCACTTT. As protein: CASSQDPPGEIHNSPLHF.

The V call is TRBV28, the J call TRBJ1-2; 8 bases line up with TRBD1. With V trimmed by 2 bases and J by 7 bases, 12 bases remained unmatched. This CDR3 has 16 residues. Germline lookup yields CDR1 MDHEN and CDR2 SYDVKM. DNA for the CDR3: TGTGCCAGCAGTTTAATTCTTCCGGACAGGGCGGCTGGCTACACCTTC. Protein: CASSLILPDRAAGYTF.

The chain uses TRBV19 and TRBJ1-2, with TRBD1 identical over 7 bases. V shed 2 bases and J 0 bases; nucleotides not matched to a gene: 6. The CDR3 is 16 amino acids. CDR1 is LNHDA and CDR2 is SQIVND in the germline V gene (reference sequence). CDR3 nucleotide sequence: TGTGCCAGTAGTATAATGGACAGGCGCTCTAACTATGGCTACACCTTC. Protein product: CASSIMDRRSNYGYTF. Complete variable domain (other parts from reference TRBV19 and TRBJ1-2): DGGITQSPKYLFRKEGQNVTLSCEQNLNHDAMYWYRQDPGQGLRLIYYSQIVNDFQKGDIAEGYSVSREKKESFPLTVTSAQKNPTAFYLCASSIMDRRSNYGYTFGSGTRLTVV.

The rearrangement joins TRBV19 to TRBJ2-1, with 7 bases fitting TRBD1. Trimming at V came to 5 bases and at J to 0 bases, leaving 10 bases not matched to a gene. The CDR3 totals 17 residues. Germline V CDR1 and CDR2: LNHDA, SQIVND (reference sequence). DNA of the CDR3: TGTGCCAGTAGTCAAGACAGGGTCAAGAGCTCCTACAATGAGCAGTTCTTC. It yields the protein CASSQDRVKSSYNEQFF.

The V call is TRBV4-3, the J call TRBJ1-2, with a possible D match to TRBD1 (5 bases). The CDR3 is 15 residues long. Germline CDR1 reads LGHNA; CDR2 reads YSLEER. Trimming pared 3 bases from V and 1 base from J, leaving 12 bases between. The CDR3 nucleotides are TGCGCCAGCAGCCAGGGGGGACGGGGTAACTATGGCTACACCTTC. Translating gives CASSQGGRGNYGYTF.

The gene calls are TRBV29-1 and TRBJ1-4; a possible D gene is TRBD1 (5 bases). Trimming removed 6 bases at V and 5 bases at J, with 16 bases between. The CDR3 contains 14 residues. Germline CDR1 and CDR2: SQVTM and ANQGSEA. The DNA of the CDR3 is TGCAGCGTGGCCGGCGGGACTGGGAATGAAAAACTGTTTTTT. Amino acid sequence: CSVAGGTGNEKLFF.

CDR3 protein: CATSRERGGPLAGAGEQYV. DNA of the CDR3: TGTGCCACCAGCAGAGAAAGGGGCGGACCTCTAGCGGGAGCGGGGGAGCAGTACGTC. The chain links TRBV15 to TRBJ2-7, with TRBD2 matching over 10 bases. Germline CDR1 reads LNHNV; CDR2 reads YYDKDF (reference sequence). This CDR3 has 19 amino acids. Trimming cost V 0 bases and J 7 bases; bases outside gene matches: 18.

This clone was detected once. V is TRBV6-6 and J is TRBJ1-5, with D possibly matching TRBD1 (5 bases). The CDR3 is 16 amino acids. Germline CDR1 MNHNY, CDR2 SVGAGI (reference sequence). With 0 bases removed from V and 0 bases from J, the gap between germline ends came to 9 bases. The DNA for the CDR3 is TGTGCCAGCAGTTACTCCCGACAGTATAGCAATCAGCCCCAGCATTTT. Amino acid sequence: CASSYSRQYSNQPQHF.

The V gene is TRBV11-3, the J gene TRBJ2-1; TRBD2 matches at 8 bases. The CDR3 length is 16 residues. Germline CDR1 SGHNT, CDR2 YENEEA. The V segment lost 5 bases and the J segment 5 bases; nucleotides outside the gene matches: 11. The CDR3 reads CASSPGVAGPHNEQFF. The CDR3 bases are TGTGCCAGCAGCCCTGGGGTAGCGGGACCCCACAATGAGCAGTTCTTC.

The DNA for the CDR3 is TGTGCCAGCAGTTACCGGGAGCCCCCCCACAATGAGCAGTTCTTC. Translation: CASSYREPPHNEQFF. This chain links TRBV6-2 or TRBV6-3 with TRBJ2-1; D might be TRBD2 (6 bases). Trimming removed 2 bases at V and 5 bases at J, with 13 bases between. This CDR3 has 15 amino acids. Looked up from germline, CDR1 is MNHEY and CDR2 is SVGEGT.

This chain uses TRBV6-5 with TRBJ1-5, with D possibly matching TRBD1 (6 bases). Trimming cost V 2 bases and J 10 bases, with 18 bases left between them. This CDR3 region has 15 residues. The germline V gene has CDR1 MNHEY and CDR2 SVGAGI. CDR3 sequence: CASSYGRAGVYPQHF. Written as DNA, the CDR3 is TGTGCCAGCAGTTACGGGCGGGCAGGGGTTTATCCCCAGCATTTT.

V gene TRBV27 combines with J gene TRBJ2-5, with TRBD1 matching over 7 bases. This CDR3 comprises 14 residues. From germline, CDR1 is MNHEY and CDR2 SMNVEV (reference sequence). V lost 6 bases to trimming and J lost 4 bases; unmatched junction nucleotides: 8. The CDR3 spells CASSPTGLVETQYF. The CDR3 DNA is TGTGCCAGCAGCCCGACAGGGCTGGTAGAGACCCAGTACTTC.

The V gene is TRBV9, the J gene TRBJ2-3; TRBD2 agrees at 8 bases. Per the germline V gene, CDR1 is SGDLS and CDR2 is YYNGEE. V trimming: 0 bases; J trimming: 4 bases; junction bases outside the gene matches: 7. The CDR3 length is 16 residues. The chain's CDR3 is CASSVGIAGFADTQYF. CDR3 sequence (DNA): TGTGCCAGCAGCGTAGGAATAGCGGGATTCGCAGATACGCAGTATTTT.

This chain connects TRBV5-5 to TRBJ1-5, with 7 positions matching TRBD1. The CDR3 totals 15 residues. The germline CDR1 and CDR2 sequences are SGHKS and YYEKEE (reference sequence). V trimming: 4 bases; J trimming: 9 bases; junction bases outside the gene matches: 13. CDR3 DNA: TGTGCCAGCAGCGTCGGGACAGCTGATATAGGGCCCCAGCATTTT. It yields the protein CASSVGTADIGPQHF.

The chain joins TRBV6-5 to TRBJ2-1; D might be TRBD2 (6 bases). The CDR3 runs to 15 residues. Germline assignment: CDR1 MNHEY and CDR2 SVGAGI. V was shortened by 6 bases and J by 3 bases, with 15 bases between the two germline ends. CDR3 in amino acids: CASRGGGRYYNEQFF. Written as DNA, the CDR3 is TGTGCCAGCAGGGGAGGTGGACGCTACTACAATGAGCAGTTCTTC.

The V call is TRBV14, the J call TRBJ2-2; 8 nucleotides align to TRBD2. The length of the CDR3 is 16 residues. Germline assignment: CDR1 SGHDN and CDR2 FVKESK. J lost 3 bases, V lost 5 bases, and 8 bases had no gene match. The CDR3 is CASSSRGETYTGELFF. CDR3 in DNA: TGTGCCAGCAGCTCGCGGGGGGAAACTTACACCGGGGAGCTGTTTTTT.